A single sample is the source of the 18 T cell receptor beta chains below, sequenced in a study of blood T cell repertoires in COVID-19. The protocol was immunoSEQ multiplex PCR, while the TCRdb copy is restricted to in-frame clones and leaves out a portion. The repertoire includes approximately 100,000 clones, around 86% of them detected once, and under 30% sits in the top ten. The material sequenced was peripheral blood. The receptors come from a human donor in a cohort sampled during active COVID-19.

The chain has TRBV5-4 and TRBJ2-5; 8 positions agree with TRBD1. V trimming: 2 bases; J trimming: 1 base; junction bases outside the gene matches: 7. CDR3 length equals 16 residues. The V gene's germline CDR1 is SGHNT and CDR2 YYREEE (reference sequence). DNA for the CDR3: TGTGCCAGCAGCTTCGGTCTCAGGGGGCCCCAAGAGACCCAGTACTTC. It is translated as CASSFGLRGPQETQYF.

This clone was detected a few times. This chain links TRBV9 with TRBJ2-7; a weak D match, TRBD1 (6 bases). V lost 0 bases and J 3 bases, leaving 10 bases between the germline ends. The CDR3 extends over 14 amino acids. Germline V lookup: CDR1 SGDLS, CDR2 YYNGEE. Here the CDR3 reads CASSVEVGGYEQYF. Here the CDR3 DNA reads TGTGCCAGCAGCGTAGAGGTAGGGGGCTACGAGCAGTACTTC.

This clone occurred a few times. The chain links TRBV12-5 to TRBJ2-5; tentatively, D is TRBD2 (7 bases). The CDR3 contains 16 residues. CDR1 and CDR2 from the germline V gene are LGHNT and FRNRAP. The CDR3 sequence: CDPRGLAEGEQETQYF. The CDR3, as DNA: TGTGATCCTCGGGGGCTAGCGGAGGGAGAGCAAGAGACCCAGTACTTC.

The J gene is TRBJ1-5, the V gene TRBV5-8, with D tentatively TRBD1 (5 bases). V was clipped by 2 bases and J by 7 bases, with 16 bases between them. CDR1 is SGHTS and CDR2 is YDEGEE in the germline V gene. The CDR3 length is 15 residues. The CDR3 loop reads CASSFQGQWGQPQHF. The CDR3 nucleotides are TGTGCCAGCAGCTTTCAGGGTCAGTGGGGACAGCCCCAGCATTTT.

The chain recombines TRBV25-1 with TRBJ1-4, with D perhaps TRBD1 (6 bases). The ends were cut back, 3 bases at V and 7 bases at J, with 15 bases in the middle. The CDR3 spans 15 residues. Germline assignment: CDR1 MGHDK and CDR2 SYGVNS. CDR3 residues: CASSEAGRGGEKLFF. CDR3 DNA sequence: TGTGCCAGCAGTGAGGCAGGACGAGGGGGTGAAAAACTGTTTTTT.

The J gene is TRBJ1-4, the V gene TRBV5-6; 8 bases fit TRBD1. V shed 4 bases and J 8 bases; nucleotides not matched to a gene: 7. Germline V gene sequence: CDR1 SGHDT, CDR2 YYEEEE. The CDR3 length is 14 residues. CDR3 protein: CASSRTGYGEKLFF. CDR3 in DNA: TGTGCCAGCAGCCGGACAGGGTACGGGGAAAAACTGTTTTTT.

The CDR3, as DNA: TGTGCCAGCAGCTTAGCGCAGGGTTTGAATTCACCCCTCCACTTT. Encoded protein: CASSLAQGLNSPLHF. V gene TRBV7-6 combines with J gene TRBJ1-6, with D possibly being TRBD1 (5 bases). Trimming removed 0 bases from V and 7 bases from J, with 10 bases in between. Germline-derived CDR1 and CDR2 are SGHVS and FNYEAQ. The CDR3 runs 15 residues.

The chain couples TRBV9 to TRBJ1-4; D unresolved. The CDR3 is made up of 15 amino acids. V was trimmed by 3 bases and J by 7 bases, leaving 16 bases between them. Germline V lookup: CDR1 SGDLS, CDR2 YYNGEE. The CDR3 here is CASSAGGRAAEKLFF. The CDR3 region has the DNA TGTGCCAGCAGCGCAGGTGGGAGGGCCGCTGAAAAACTGTTTTTT. The full variable domain, completed using reference TRBV9 and TRBJ1-4, is DSGVTQTPKHLITATGQRVTLRCSPRSGDLSVYWYQQSLDQGLQFLIQYYNGEERAKGNILERFSAQQFPDLHSELNLSSLELGDSALYFCASSAGGRAAEKLFFGSGTQLSVL.

The chain combines TRBV30 with TRBJ2-3; weak D call: TRBD2 (5 bases). CDR1 and CDR2 from the germline V gene are GTSNPN and SVGIG (reference sequence). Trimming stripped 0 bases from V and 2 bases from J, with 9 bases between. This CDR3 has 14 amino acids. The CDR3 loop reads CAWSVLGVTDTQYF. In DNA, the CDR3 is TGTGCCTGGAGTGTACTGGGAGTCACAGATACGCAGTATTTT.

The V gene is TRBV5-1, the J gene TRBJ2-5; D may be TRBD2 (5 bases). Germline V gene sequence: CDR1 SGHRS, CDR2 YFSETQ. Trimming cost V 0 bases and J 4 bases, with 22 bases left between them. The CDR3 has 18 residues. DNA for the CDR3: TGCGCCAGCAGCTTGGGGACGAGCCCATCCCCCGGGGTAGAGACCCAGTACTTC. Its protein is CASSLGTSPSPGVETQYF.

The chain is built from TRBV5-1 and TRBJ2-7; 13 bases line up with TRBD2. V gave up 4 bases and J gave up 2 bases; unmatched junction bases: 3. The CDR3 sequence is 15 residues long. Per the germline V gene, CDR1 is SGHRS and CDR2 is YFSETQ. CDR3 coding DNA: TGCGCCAGCAGCCGGACTAGCGGGAGCGCCTACGAGCAGTACTTC. Protein product: CASSRTSGSAYEQYF.

The V gene is TRBV2, the J gene TRBJ2-2; D may be TRBD2 (6 bases). Trimming cost V 1 base and J 3 bases, with 9 bases left between them. The CDR3 loop spans 15 amino acids. The germline CDR1 and CDR2 sequences are SNHLY and FYNNEI. The chain's CDR3 is CASSEGTGDTGELFF. The CDR3 DNA is TGTGCCAGCAGTGAAGGGACGGGGGACACCGGGGAGCTGTTTTTT.

The chain recombines TRBV3-1 (or the pseudogene TRBV3-2) with TRBJ1-2, with D possibly TRBD1 on 5 matching bases. CDR1 and CDR2 from the germline V gene are LGHDT and YNNKEL (reference sequence). There are 13 residues in the CDR3. V was clipped by 1 base and J by 6 bases, with 9 bases between them. CDR3 bases: TGTGCCAGCAGCCAAGGGATAGGGGATGGCTACACCTTC. It encodes CASSQGIGDGYTF.

The rearrangement uses TRBV6-5 and TRBJ2-5; the D is unclear. V gave up 6 bases and J gave up 1 base, with 9 bases separating them. The CDR3 runs to 13 residues. Per the germline V gene, CDR1 is MNHEY and CDR2 is SVGAGI. In DNA, the CDR3 is TGTGCCAGCAGCCTAGGCCCCCAAGAGACCCAGTACTTC. It encodes CASSLGPQETQYF.

The rearrangement links TRBV14 to TRBJ2-3, with TRBD2 as a possible D gene (5 bases). The CDR3 has 15 amino acids. CDR1 and CDR2 (germline): SGHDN, FVKESK. V was pared by 1 base and J by 2 bases, with 10 bases between. For the CDR3, the DNA is TGTGCCAGCAGCCAAGGAGGGATTCCCACAGATACGCAGTATTTT. It codes for CASSQGGIPTDTQYF.

The count of this clone is one. The chain is built from TRBV6-5 and TRBJ1-2; TRBD1 matches 8 bases. This CDR3 has 16 residues. V shed 4 bases and J 4 bases; nucleotides not matched to a gene: 11. CDR1 and CDR2 (germline): MNHEY, SVGAGI. CDR3 in amino acids: CASSSGQGQGGYGYTF. The CDR3 DNA reads TGTGCCAGCAGTTCCGGACAGGGCCAAGGAGGCTATGGCTACACCTTC.

This sequence joins TRBV19 and TRBJ2-1; 7 bases align to TRBD2. This CDR3 is 15 amino acids long. With V trimmed by 5 bases and J by 5 bases, 9 bases remained unmatched. Germline V CDR1 and CDR2: LNHDA, SQIVND (reference sequence). The DNA for the CDR3 is TGTGCCAGTAGTTACAGCGGGGTTCTTAACAATGAGCAGTTCTTC. Amino acids: CASSYSGVLNNEQFF. The full variable domain, rest sourced from reference TRBV19 and TRBJ2-1, is DGGITQSPKYLFRKEGQNVTLSCEQNLNHDAMYWYRQDPGQGLRLIYYSQIVNDFQKGDIAEGYSVSREKKESFPLTVTSAQKNPTAFYLCASSYSGVLNNEQFFGPGTRLTVL.

Concerning this clone itself: The identical CDR3 is also encoded by other nucleotide sequences in the sample. The V gene is TRBV9, the J gene TRBJ2-1; the D is unclear. Germline CDR1 SGDLS, CDR2 YYNGEE. The CDR3 consists of 14 residues. Trimming took 0 bases from V and 3 from J, leaving 7 bases between them. CDR3 sequence reads: CASSVELIYNEQFF. In DNA form, the CDR3 reads TGTGCCAGCAGCGTAGAACTGATCTACAATGAGCAGTTCTTC.